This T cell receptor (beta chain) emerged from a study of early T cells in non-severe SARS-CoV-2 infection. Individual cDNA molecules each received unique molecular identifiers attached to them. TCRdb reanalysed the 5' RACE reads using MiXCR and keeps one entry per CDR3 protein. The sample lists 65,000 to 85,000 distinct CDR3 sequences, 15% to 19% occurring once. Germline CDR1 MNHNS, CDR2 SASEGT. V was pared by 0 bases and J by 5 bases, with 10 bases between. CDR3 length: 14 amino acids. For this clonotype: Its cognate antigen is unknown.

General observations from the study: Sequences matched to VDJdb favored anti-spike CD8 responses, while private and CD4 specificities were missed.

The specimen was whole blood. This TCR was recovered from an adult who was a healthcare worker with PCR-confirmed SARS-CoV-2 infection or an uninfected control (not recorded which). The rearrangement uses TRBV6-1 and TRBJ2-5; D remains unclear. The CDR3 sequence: CASSEAWVGETQYF. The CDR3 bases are TGTGCCAGCAGTGAAGCGTGGGTAGGGGAGACCCAGTACTTC.